The 19 T cell receptor beta chains below come from one sample, sequenced in a study of blood T cell repertoires in COVID-19. Generated by immunoSEQ multiplex PCR, the TCRdb table keeps only in-frame clones and is missing some. The sample lists 250,000 to 350,000 clones; more than 75% were seen once. Sequenced sample: peripheral blood. Receptors originate from a woman in her fifties or sixties who had recovered from COVID-19.

J is TRBJ2-5 and V is TRBV7-9; D perhaps matches TRBD1 (7 bases). The CDR3 totals 15 residues. V lost 6 bases and J lost 5, with 19 bases in between. Germline CDR1 reads SEHNR; CDR2 reads FQNEAQ (reference sequence). CDR3 protein: CASSLAQGGSETQYF. The CDR3 DNA is TGTGCCAGCAGTCTTGCTCAGGGGGGAAGTGAGACCCAGTACTTC.

This chain links TRBV9 with TRBJ1-4; D is unclear. V dropped 4 bases and J dropped 0 bases, with 10 bases sitting between them. Germline CDR1 SGDLS, CDR2 YYNGEE. This CDR3 is built from 15 residues. The chain's CDR3 is CASSPQIATNEKLFF. CDR3 nucleotides: TGTGCCAGCAGCCCCCAGATTGCAACTAATGAAAAACTGTTTTTT.

DNA for the CDR3: TGTGCCAGCAGCTTAGAAGGGCTAGCTGGTACGCAGTATTTT. It codes for CASSLEGLAGTQYF. The chain combines TRBV7-2 with TRBJ2-3; a weak D match, TRBD2 (5 bases). V was trimmed by 1 base and J by 8 bases, leaving 13 bases between them. The CDR3 length is 14 residues. Looked up from germline, CDR1 is SGHTA and CDR2 is FQGNSA.

The V call is TRBV11-2, the J call TRBJ1-4, with TRBD1 matching over 8 bases. CDR1 and CDR2 (germline): SGHAT, FQNNGV. Unmatched junction bases numbered 6, after V lost 6 bases and J lost 3 bases. The CDR3 runs 15 residues. The chain's CDR3 is CASSPTGGANEKLFF. CDR3 in DNA: TGTGCCAGCAGTCCCACAGGGGGAGCTAATGAAAAACTGTTTTTT.

The rearrangement uses TRBV3-1 (or the pseudogene TRBV3-2) and TRBJ2-5; 11 nucleotides align to TRBD1. After removal of 4 bases from V and 5 bases from J, the junction contained 3 bases not matched to a gene. Germline loops: CDR1 LGHDT, CDR2 YNNKEL (reference sequence). This CDR3 has 14 amino acids. The DNA for the CDR3 is TGTGCCAGCAGCCGGACAGGGGGCGGCGAGACCCAGTACTTC. This gives the protein CASSRTGGGETQYF.

The chain couples TRBV30 to TRBJ2-3, with D possibly matching TRBD2 (6 bases). This CDR3 comprises 12 residues. V gave up 5 bases and J gave up 0 bases, with 6 bases separating them. Germline V gene data show CDR1 as GTSNPN and CDR2 as SVGIG (reference sequence). The CDR3 loop reads CAWGRSTDTQYF. The DNA of the CDR3 is TGTGCCTGGGGGAGGAGCACAGATACGCAGTATTTT.

The CDR3 DNA follows: TGCGCCAGCAGCCAAACACCCTCCTACGAGCAGTACTTC. Its translation is CASSQTPSYEQYF. The chain couples TRBV4-3 to TRBJ2-7; D ambiguous. The CDR3 covers 13 residues. From germline, CDR1 is LGHNA and CDR2 YSLEER. Trimming removed 2 bases at V and 0 bases at J, with 5 bases between.

J is TRBJ2-5 and V is TRBV19, with a tentative D call TRBD2 (6 bases). V was shortened by 0 bases and J by 0 bases, with 8 bases between the two germline ends. From germline, CDR1 is LNHDA and CDR2 SQIVND (reference sequence). The CDR3 is 15 residues long. The CDR3 loop is CASSIDWGDQETQYF. CDR3 nucleotides: TGTGCCAGTAGTATAGATTGGGGGGACCAAGAGACCCAGTACTTC.

The sample holds one count of this clone. The chain combines TRBV4-3 with TRBJ2-6; 8 bases fit TRBD1. Per the germline V gene, CDR1 is LGHNA and CDR2 is YSLEER. V lost 0 bases to trimming and J lost 0 bases; unmatched junction nucleotides: 4. The CDR3 totals 18 residues. The CDR3 loop reads CASSQDFTGGSGANVLTF. The CDR3 bases are TGCGCCAGCAGCCAAGATTTCACAGGGGGCTCTGGGGCCAACGTCCTGACTTTC.

The rearrangement uses TRBV3-1 (or the pseudogene TRBV3-2) and TRBJ1-4, with unresolved D. The length of the CDR3 is 13 residues. V was shortened by 2 bases and J by 7 bases, with 8 bases between the two germline ends. The germline CDR1 and CDR2 sequences are LGHDT and YNNKEL (reference sequence). CDR3 nucleotide sequence: TGTGCCAGCAGCCAATTGGCTAGTGAAAAACTGTTTTTT. Translating it yields CASSQLASEKLFF.

This clone was seen more than once but under ten times. This sequence joins TRBV7-9 and TRBJ2-7; weak D call: TRBD2 (5 bases). Germline V CDR1 and CDR2: SEHNR, FQNEAQ (reference sequence). With 0 bases removed from V and 4 bases from J, the gap between germline ends came to 7 bases. The CDR3 runs to 13 residues. The CDR3 spells CASSLAGVYEQYF. The DNA for the CDR3 is TGTGCCAGCAGCTTAGCCGGGGTTTACGAGCAGTACTTC.

The chain employs TRBV7-9 and TRBJ1-3; 7 bases line up with TRBD1. The CDR3 runs 15 residues. Germline trimming cut 5 bases from V and 2 bases from J; bases unmatched to any gene: 6. Germline CDR1 reads SEHNR; CDR2 reads FQNEAQ (reference sequence). CDR3: CASSGTVDPGNTIYF. CDR3 in DNA: TGTGCCAGCAGCGGGACAGTAGATCCTGGAAACACCATATATTTT.

This clone turned up a few times. This sample includes further DNA sequences coding for the same CDR3. The chain carries TRBV7-9 and TRBJ1-3, with D unclear. The CDR3 covers 14 residues. Germline-derived CDR1 and CDR2 are SEHNR and FQNEAQ (reference sequence). V lost 1 base and J 3 bases, leaving 7 bases between the germline ends. This CDR3 is CASSLGGLGNTIYF. The CDR3 DNA reads as TGTGCCAGCAGCTTAGGAGGGCTTGGAAACACCATATATTTT.

This CDR3 reads CASSSSEGAGELFF. CDR3 coding DNA: TGCGCCAGCAGCTCATCAGAGGGGGCCGGGGAGCTGTTTTTT. J is TRBJ2-2 and V is TRBV5-1; maybe TRBD1 (6 bases). The CDR3 is 14 residues long. Germline V gene lookup returns CDR1 SGHRS and CDR2 YFSETQ. V gave up 3 bases and J gave up 6 bases, with 12 bases separating them. The full variable domain, its missing parts supplied by reference TRBV5-1 and TRBJ2-2, is KAGVTQTPRYLIKTRGQQVTLSCSPISGHRSVSWYQQTPGQGLQFLFEYFSETQRNKGNFPGRFSGRQFSNSRSEMNVSTLELGDSALYLCASSSSEGAGELFFGEGSRLTVL.

V is TRBV19 and J is TRBJ2-1; tentative D call: TRBD2 (5 bases). Between the trimmed V and J ends, which lost 3 bases and 5 bases, there was a span of 14 bases. This CDR3 contains 15 residues. Per germline, CDR1 LNHDA and CDR2 SQIVND (reference sequence). The CDR3 bases are TGTGCCAGTAGTATCCCCGGGGTGCCGAACAATGAGCAGTTCTTC. It yields the protein CASSIPGVPNNEQFF.

The CDR3 spells CASSHPTGASYGYTF. DNA for the CDR3: TGTGCCAGCAGCCACCCTACAGGGGCGAGCTATGGCTACACCTTC. The gene calls are TRBV4-2 and TRBJ1-2; 7 nucleotides align to TRBD1. Germline V gene sequence: CDR1 LGHNA, CDR2 YNFKEQ. The CDR3 runs to 15 residues. With 3 bases clipped from V and 4 bases from J, the junction kept 8 bases outside the gene matches.

This clone was observed a handful of times. The J gene is TRBJ2-5, the V gene TRBV5-4; maybe TRBD2 (5 bases). V dropped 4 bases and J dropped 2 bases, with 18 bases sitting between them. The CDR3 totals 16 residues. Per the germline V gene, CDR1 is SGHNT and CDR2 is YYREEE (reference sequence). The CDR3 sequence: CASSEPDRAAQETQYF. The CDR3 DNA is TGTGCCAGCAGCGAACCTGACCGAGCGGCTCAAGAGACCCAGTACTTC.

The rearrangement links TRBV2 to TRBJ1-5; the match to TRBD1 covers 7 bases. Germline V gene sequence: CDR1 SNHLY, CDR2 FYNNEI. CDR3 length: 12 amino acids. V was clipped by 5 bases and J by 15 bases; unmatched bases: 10. The CDR3 bases are TGTGCCAGCAGTCTGGACAGGTCACGGCGGCATTTT. This sequence encodes CASSLDRSRRHF.

The rearrangement uses TRBV4-3 and TRBJ1-2, with unresolved D. Trimming shortened V by 0 bases and J by 4 bases, and 18 bases separated the two germline ends. The CDR3 sequence is 17 residues long. Germline CDR1 reads LGHNA; CDR2 reads YSLEER. CDR3 DNA sequence: TGCGCCAGCAGCCAAGATCCAACCCTATCCGTTCGCTATGGCTACACCTTC. Translated, it gives CASSQDPTLSVRYGYTF.